This T cell receptor beta chain was identified during a study of spatial heterogeneity in lung cancer. Study-wide context: The study consistently detected more beta-chain than alpha-chain sequences. As counted in raw reads, each unique TCR and UMI combination appeared more than ten times on average.

Every cDNA TCR molecule received its own unique molecular identifier. TCRdb re-derived calls from the 5' RACE reads in MiXCR, one entry per CDR3 protein. The sample shows approximately 90,000 distinct CDR3 sequences, approximately 8.9% of them seen only once. Germline V gene lookup returns CDR1 SGDLS and CDR2 YYNGEE. The CDR3 has 15 residues. With 0 bases clipped from V and 1 base from J, the junction kept 2 bases outside the gene matches. The time point denotes: sample taken at primary tumor resection. Sequencing covered unsorted whole RNA taken from tumor, nontumor lung or frozen PBMC. The sample in question was PBMCs, obtained at surgery. V usage is TRBV9 and J usage is TRBJ2-7; 9 bases fit TRBD1. This receptor was obtained from a male donor with early-stage non-small cell lung cancer. CDR3 amino acids: CASSVGGTGSYEQYF. DNA of the CDR3: TGTGCCAGCAGCGTAGGAGGGACAGGGTCCTACGAGCAGTACTTC.